Only one count was recorded for the clone carrying this T cell receptor (beta chain). The time point: longitudinal time-point 2. The source of the sample is a study of neurological immune-mediated disorders. V shed 1 base and J shed 4 bases, with 10 bases lying between them. The CDR3 consists of 14 residues. The V gene's germline CDR1 is MGHDK and CDR2 SYGVNS. Synthesis of cDNA used 5'RACE (with 10-nucleotide random UMIs). TCRdb ran MiXCR on the 5' RACE reads and lists one entry per CDR3 protein. The sample records about 90,000 distinct CDR3 sequences, less than 15% being singletons. V usage is TRBV25-1 and J usage is TRBJ1-2, with D uncertain. The receptor was isolated from a female donor with HTLV-1-associated myelopathy (HAM/TSP). The specimen sequenced was PBMCs. This CDR3 reads CASSELNSFYGYTF. The CDR3 region has the DNA TGTGCCAGCAGTGAATTAAACAGCTTCTATGGCTACACCTTC.